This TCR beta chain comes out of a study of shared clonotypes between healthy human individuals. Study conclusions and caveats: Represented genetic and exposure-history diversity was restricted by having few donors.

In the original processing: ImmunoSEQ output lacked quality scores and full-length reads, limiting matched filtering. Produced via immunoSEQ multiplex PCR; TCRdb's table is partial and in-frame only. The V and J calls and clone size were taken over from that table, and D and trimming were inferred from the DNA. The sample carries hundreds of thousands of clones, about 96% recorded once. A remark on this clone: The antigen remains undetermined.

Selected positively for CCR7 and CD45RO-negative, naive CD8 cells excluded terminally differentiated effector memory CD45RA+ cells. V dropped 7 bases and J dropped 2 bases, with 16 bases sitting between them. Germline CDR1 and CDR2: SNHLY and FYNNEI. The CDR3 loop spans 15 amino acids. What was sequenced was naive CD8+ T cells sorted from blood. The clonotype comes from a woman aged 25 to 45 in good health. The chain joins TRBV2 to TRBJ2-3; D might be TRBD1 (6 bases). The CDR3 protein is CASMRDNENTDTQYF. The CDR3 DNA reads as TGTGCCAGCATGAGGGACAACGAGAACACAGATACGCAGTATTTT.